Listed here are 14 T cell receptor beta chains from one sample, sequenced in a study of cytomegalovirus exposure and HLA in healthy donors. Data came from immunoSEQ multiplex PCR; TCRdb stores just in-frame clones and leaves some out. Here the sample spans 250,000 to 350,000 clones, roughly 86% being singletons. What was sequenced was PBMCs. The receptors come from a young man in good health and CMV-seronegative.

J is TRBJ1-1 and V is TRBV25-1; perhaps TRBD1 as D (5 bases). With 5 bases removed from V and 2 bases from J, the gap between germline ends came to 18 bases. This CDR3 spans 16 amino acids. Germline V gene lookup returns CDR1 MGHDK and CDR2 SYGVNS. Here the CDR3 DNA reads TGTGCCAGCAGTCCGCGCGGAGGGACCCAAAACACTGAAGCTTTCTTT. It codes for CASSPRGGTQNTEAFF.

This clone was seen a few times. The J gene is TRBJ1-5, the V gene TRBV29-1, with unresolved D. Germline loops: CDR1 SQVTM, CDR2 ANQGSEA. V was shortened by 7 bases and J by 4 bases, with 11 bases between the two germline ends. The CDR3 spans 12 residues. CDR3 DNA sequence: TGCAGCGCCGCGAGGGAAAATCAGCCCCAGCATTTT. Translation: CSAARENQPQHF.

The chain links TRBV6-5 to TRBJ1-1; D ambiguous. The CDR3 is 12 residues long. V lost 5 bases and J lost 0, with 4 bases in between. Germline loops: CDR1 MNHEY, CDR2 SVGAGI. For the CDR3, the DNA is TGTGCCAGCAGTCAAATGAACACTGAAGCTTTCTTT. Protein: CASSQMNTEAFF.

This rearrangement joins TRBV27 to TRBJ2-3; 9 bases line up with TRBD1. The CDR3 has 15 amino acids. From germline, CDR1 is MNHEY and CDR2 SMNVEV (reference sequence). Germline trimming cut 5 bases from V and 3 bases from J; bases unmatched to any gene: 6. The CDR3, as DNA: TGTGCCAGCAGTCCCGGGACAGGGCAGACAGATACGCAGTATTTT. Protein: CASSPGTGQTDTQYF.

This chain uses TRBV29-1 with TRBJ2-5; 8 bases match TRBD1. Looked up from germline, CDR1 is SQVTM and CDR2 is ANQGSEA. The V gene end was trimmed by 4 bases and the J gene end by 3 bases; junction bases not matched to a gene: 4. This CDR3 contains 13 residues. The CDR3 is CSVVWTGKETQYF. The CDR3 DNA reads TGCAGCGTTGTGTGGACAGGGAAAGAGACCCAGTACTTC.

The rearrangement uses TRBV6-4 and TRBJ2-7; D perhaps matches TRBD1 (6 bases). V gave up 10 bases and J gave up 4 bases, with 26 bases separating them. CDR1 is MRHNA, CDR2 SNTAGT, per germline. The CDR3 is 16 amino acids. For the CDR3, the DNA is TGTGCCAACAAAAACAGGGAATCTCGCTACCGTTACGAGCAGTACTTC. It is translated as CANKNRESRYRYEQYF.

The chain links TRBV25-1 to TRBJ1-1; D not resolved. Germline CDR1 reads MGHDK; CDR2 reads SYGVNS. The CDR3 sequence is 12 residues long. The germline V and J ends were trimmed by 3 bases and 3 bases, with 5 bases remaining between them. For the CDR3, the DNA is TGTGCCAGCAGTGACTTGTACACTGAAGCTTTCTTT. It yields the protein CASSDLYTEAFF.

This chain links TRBV7-9 with TRBJ2-7, with 7 positions matching TRBD2. Germline assignment: CDR1 SEHNR and CDR2 FQNEAQ (reference sequence). The CDR3 loop spans 18 amino acids. Unmatched junction bases numbered 19, after V lost 5 bases and J lost 3 bases. CDR3 in amino acids: CASSPILESSGAHYEQYF. DNA for the CDR3: TGTGCCAGCAGCCCCATACTAGAGTCCAGCGGGGCACACTACGAGCAGTACTTC.

The V and J genes are TRBV19 and TRBJ1-1; D is ambiguous. Germline V gene data show CDR1 as LNHDA and CDR2 as SQIVND (reference sequence). The ends were cut back, 10 bases at V and 7 bases at J, with 13 bases in the middle. There are 11 residues in the CDR3. The CDR3 nucleotides read TGTGCCACAACACAGCTGGGTGAAGCTTTCTTT. Translating gives CATTQLGEAFF.

The chain recombines TRBV10-3 with TRBJ2-2, with 10 bases that match TRBD1. The V and J ends lost 8 bases and 6 bases, in that order; junction bases with no gene match: 15. Germline V gene data show CDR1 as ENHRY and CDR2 as SYGVKD. The CDR3 sequence is 17 residues long. CDR3 sequence: CAIGDDRGPDRAGELFF. CDR3 coding DNA: TGTGCCATCGGGGACGACAGGGGGCCTGATCGCGCCGGGGAGCTGTTTTTT.

Note on this clone: Germline and junction disagree at one end, which may indicate a read error. This sequence joins TRBV19 and TRBJ2-5; 8 nucleotides agree with TRBD1. CDR1 is LNHDA and CDR2 is SQIVND in the germline V gene (reference sequence). The CDR3 runs 17 residues. The CDR3 bases are TGTGCCAGTAGTATAGAGGCAGGGGGCGCCTACCAGGAGACCCAGTACTTC. Protein sequence: CASSIEAGGAYQETQYF.

Only a few counts were recorded for this clone. V usage is TRBV2 and J usage is TRBJ2-7, with D perhaps matching TRBD1 (6 bases). Trimming pared 8 bases from V and 5 bases from J, leaving 10 bases between. Germline values: CDR1 SNHLY, CDR2 FYNNEI. CDR3 length: 11 residues. This CDR3 reads CASYDRHEQYF. In nucleotides, the CDR3 is TGTGCCAGCTACGACAGGCACGAGCAGTACTTC.

This sequence joins TRBV18 and TRBJ1-5; D is ambiguous. CDR3 length equals 16 residues. The germline V gene encodes CDR1 KGHSH and CDR2 LQKENI. The V and J ends lost 0 bases and 0 bases respectively, with 9 bases between them. CDR3 amino acids: CASSPPSSASNQPQHF. As DNA, the CDR3 is TGTGCCAGCTCACCACCAAGTAGTGCTAGCAATCAGCCCCAGCATTTT.

This clone was counted a single time. This chain links TRBV2 with TRBJ2-1; TRBD2 aligns across 10 bases. The CDR3 is 15 residues long. The germline V gene encodes CDR1 SNHLY and CDR2 FYNNEI. The V gene end was trimmed by 6 bases and the J gene end by 2 bases; junction bases not matched to a gene: 4. CDR3 amino acids: CASSRLAGTYNEQFF. CDR3 nucleotide sequence: TGTGCCAGCAGCAGACTAGCGGGCACCTACAATGAGCAGTTCTTC.